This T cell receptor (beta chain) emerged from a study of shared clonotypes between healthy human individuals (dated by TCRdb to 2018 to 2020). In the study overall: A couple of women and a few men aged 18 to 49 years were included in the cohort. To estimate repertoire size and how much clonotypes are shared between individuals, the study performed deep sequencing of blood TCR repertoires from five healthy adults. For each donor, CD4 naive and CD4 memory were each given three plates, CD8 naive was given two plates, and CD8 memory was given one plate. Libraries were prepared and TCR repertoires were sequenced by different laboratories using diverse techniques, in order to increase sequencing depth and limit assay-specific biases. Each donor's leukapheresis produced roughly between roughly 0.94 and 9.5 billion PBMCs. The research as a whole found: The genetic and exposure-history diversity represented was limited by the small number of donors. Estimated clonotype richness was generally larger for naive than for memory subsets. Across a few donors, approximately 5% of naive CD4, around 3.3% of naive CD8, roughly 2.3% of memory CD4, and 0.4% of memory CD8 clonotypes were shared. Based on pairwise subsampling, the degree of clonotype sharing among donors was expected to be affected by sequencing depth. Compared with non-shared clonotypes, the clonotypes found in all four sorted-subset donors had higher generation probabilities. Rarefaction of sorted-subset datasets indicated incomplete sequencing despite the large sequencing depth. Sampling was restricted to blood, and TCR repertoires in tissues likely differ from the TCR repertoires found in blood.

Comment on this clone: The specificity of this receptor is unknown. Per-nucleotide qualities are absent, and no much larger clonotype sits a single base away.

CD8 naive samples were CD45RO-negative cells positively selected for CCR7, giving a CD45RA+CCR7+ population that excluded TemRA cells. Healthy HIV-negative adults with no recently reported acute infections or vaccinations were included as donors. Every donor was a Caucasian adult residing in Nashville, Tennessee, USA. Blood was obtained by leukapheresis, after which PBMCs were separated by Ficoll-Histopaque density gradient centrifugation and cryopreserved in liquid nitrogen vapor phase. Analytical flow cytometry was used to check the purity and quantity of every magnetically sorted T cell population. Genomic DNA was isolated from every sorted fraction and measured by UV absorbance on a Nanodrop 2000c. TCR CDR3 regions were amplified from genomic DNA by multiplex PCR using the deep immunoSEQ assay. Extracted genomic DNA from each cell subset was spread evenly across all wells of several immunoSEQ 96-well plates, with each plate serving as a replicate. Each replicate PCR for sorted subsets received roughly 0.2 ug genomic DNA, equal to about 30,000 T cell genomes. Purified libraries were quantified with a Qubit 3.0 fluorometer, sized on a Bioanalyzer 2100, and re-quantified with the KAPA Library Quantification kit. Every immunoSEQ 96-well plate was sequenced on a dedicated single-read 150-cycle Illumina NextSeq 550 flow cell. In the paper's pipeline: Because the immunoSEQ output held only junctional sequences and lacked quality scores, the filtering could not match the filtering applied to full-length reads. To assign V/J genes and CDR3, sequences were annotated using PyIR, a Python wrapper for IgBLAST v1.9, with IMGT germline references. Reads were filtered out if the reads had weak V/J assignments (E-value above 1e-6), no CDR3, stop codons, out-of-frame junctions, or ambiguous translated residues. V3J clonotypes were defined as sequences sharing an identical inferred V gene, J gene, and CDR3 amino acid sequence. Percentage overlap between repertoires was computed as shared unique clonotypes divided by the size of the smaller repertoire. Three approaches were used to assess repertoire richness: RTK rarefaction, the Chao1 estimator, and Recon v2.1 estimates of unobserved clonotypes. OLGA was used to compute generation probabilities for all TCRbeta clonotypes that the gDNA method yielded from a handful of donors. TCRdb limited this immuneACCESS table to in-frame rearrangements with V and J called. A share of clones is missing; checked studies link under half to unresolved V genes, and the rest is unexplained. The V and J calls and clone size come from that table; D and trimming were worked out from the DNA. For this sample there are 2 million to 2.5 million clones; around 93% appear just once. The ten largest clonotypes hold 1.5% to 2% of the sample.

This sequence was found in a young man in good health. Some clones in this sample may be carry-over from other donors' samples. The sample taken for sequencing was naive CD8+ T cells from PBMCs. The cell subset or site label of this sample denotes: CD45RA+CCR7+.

CDR3 protein: CASSSEKETQYF. The nucleotides are TGTGCCAGCAGCTCCGAAAAAGAGACCCAGTACTTC. The V and J segments used are TRBV13 and TRBJ2-5; the D gene lacks a confident call. CDR3 length: 12 amino acids, cysteine to phenylalanine. Only the CDR3 DNA is retained, 36 bases long and in frame from the first base. As encoded in the germline V gene (reference sequence), CDR1 is PRHDT while CDR2 is FYEKMQ. V loses 4 bases, J loses 3 bases, and the germline ends lie 6 bases apart.